A few counts support the clone carrying this T cell receptor (beta chain). What it recognizes is unknown. While unrecorded immune exposures were likely, the donors were nominally healthy when sampled. This entry comes from a study of cytomegalovirus exposure and HLA in healthy donors. The overall study: Earlier sequencing of approximately 200 million T cells yielded roughly 100 million unique TCR beta sequences.

The PCR contained 60 Vbeta and 13 Jbeta primers. Data came from immunoSEQ multiplex PCR; TCRdb stores just in-frame clones and leaves some out. The sample carries over 100,000 clones, roughly 69% recorded once. General observations from the study: For most TCR beta V segments, an earlier analysis put the productive rate at about 90% or about 30% of the time. At a 0.05 false discovery rate, a later analysis found some 18,000 TCR beta sequences to be associated with HLA alleles.

The TCR was taken from a woman aged 70 to 79 in good health and CMV-seropositive. The specimen was PBMCs.

The CDR3 here is CASSERTGGPYEQYF. CDR3 nucleotides: TGTGCCAGCAGTGAGAGGACAGGGGGGCCTTACGAGCAGTACTTC. The chain combines TRBV2 with TRBJ2-7; TRBD1 matches at 10 bases. CDR3 length equals 15 residues. Germline-derived CDR1 and CDR2 are SNHLY and FYNNEI. J gave up 4 bases and V 3 bases, and 6 bases lay outside the gene matches. Variable domain in full (rest from reference TRBV2 and TRBJ2-7): EPEVTQTPSHQVTQMGQEVILRCVPISNHLYFYWYRQILGQKVEFLVSFYNNEISEKSEIFDDQFSVERPDGSNFTLKIRSTKLEDSAMYFCASSERTGGPYEQYFGPGTRLTVT.